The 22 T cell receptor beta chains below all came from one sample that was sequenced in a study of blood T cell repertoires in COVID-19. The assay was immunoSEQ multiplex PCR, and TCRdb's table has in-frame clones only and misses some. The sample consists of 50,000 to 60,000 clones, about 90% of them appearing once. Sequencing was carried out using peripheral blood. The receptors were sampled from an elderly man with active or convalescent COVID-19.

The CDR3 reads CASSLISGGANEQFF. The CDR3 DNA is TGTGCCAGCAGCCTGATTAGCGGGGGGGCCAATGAGCAGTTCTTC. V gene TRBV6-5 combines with J gene TRBJ2-1; 11 bases match TRBD2. Germline values: CDR1 MNHEY, CDR2 SVGAGI. With V trimmed by 6 bases and J by 6 bases, 7 bases remained unmatched. The CDR3 covers 15 residues.

The CDR3 region has the DNA TGTGCCAGCAGTACAACGTTAGAGACCCAGTACTTC. This codes for CASSTTLETQYF. V gene TRBV6-2 or TRBV6-3 combines with J gene TRBJ2-5; D unclear. Germline CDR1 is MNHEY and CDR2 is SVGEGT. This CDR3 comprises 12 residues. The V and J ends lost 5 bases and 4 bases respectively, with 8 bases between them.

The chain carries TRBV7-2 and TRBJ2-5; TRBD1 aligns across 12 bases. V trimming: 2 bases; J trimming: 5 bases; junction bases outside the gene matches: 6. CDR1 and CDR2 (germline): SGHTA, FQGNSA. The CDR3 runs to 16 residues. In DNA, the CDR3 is TGTGCCAGCAGCTTACCCGGGACAGGGGGCAGGGAGACCCAGTACTTC. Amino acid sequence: CASSLPGTGGRETQYF.

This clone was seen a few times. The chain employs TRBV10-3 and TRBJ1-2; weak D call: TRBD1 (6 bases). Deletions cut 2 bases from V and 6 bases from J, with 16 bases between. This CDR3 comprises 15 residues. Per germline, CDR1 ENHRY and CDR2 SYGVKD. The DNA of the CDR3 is TGTGCCATCAGTGAGACAGGGTTCGGTCGAGATGGCTACACCTTC. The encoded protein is CAISETGFGRDGYTF.

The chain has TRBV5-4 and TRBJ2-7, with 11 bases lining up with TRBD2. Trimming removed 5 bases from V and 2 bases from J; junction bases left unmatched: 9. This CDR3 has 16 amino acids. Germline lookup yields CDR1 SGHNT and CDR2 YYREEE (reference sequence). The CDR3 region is CASRAGTSGVTYEQYF. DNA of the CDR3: TGTGCCAGCAGAGCCGGGACTAGCGGTGTAACCTACGAGCAGTACTTC. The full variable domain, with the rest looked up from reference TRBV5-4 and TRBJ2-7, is ETGVTQSPTHLIKTRGQQVTLRCSSQSGHNTVSWYQQALGQGPQFIFQYYREEENGRGNFPPRFSGLQFPNYSSELNVNALELDDSALYLCASRAGTSGVTYEQYFGPGTRLTVT.

The CDR3 sequence: CASRYTGDEQYF. In nucleotides, the CDR3 is TGTGCCAGCAGGTACACAGGGGACGAGCAGTACTTC. V is TRBV12-3 or TRBV12-4 and J is TRBJ2-7; 7 nucleotides match TRBD1. V lost 6 bases to trimming and J lost 5 bases; unmatched junction nucleotides: 4. CDR3 length: 12 amino acids.

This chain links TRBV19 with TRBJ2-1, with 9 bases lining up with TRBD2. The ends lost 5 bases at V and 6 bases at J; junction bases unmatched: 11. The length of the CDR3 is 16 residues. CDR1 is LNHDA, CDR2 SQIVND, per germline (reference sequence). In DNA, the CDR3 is TGTGCCAGTAGTCCAACCCAGCGGGAGGTTGGCAATGAGCAGTTCTTC. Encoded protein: CASSPTQREVGNEQFF.

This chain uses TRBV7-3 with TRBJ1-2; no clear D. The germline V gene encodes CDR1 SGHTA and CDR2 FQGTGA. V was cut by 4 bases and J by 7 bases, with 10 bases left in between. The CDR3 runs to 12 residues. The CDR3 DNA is TGTGCCAGCAGCTCGACGGGGAGTGGCTACACCTTC. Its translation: CASSSTGSGYTF.

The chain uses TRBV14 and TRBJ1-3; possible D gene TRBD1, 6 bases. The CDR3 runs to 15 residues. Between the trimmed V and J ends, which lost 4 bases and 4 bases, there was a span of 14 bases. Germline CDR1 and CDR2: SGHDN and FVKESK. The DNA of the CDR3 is TGTGCCAGCAGCCGCCTGGGACAATGGGGAAACACCATATATTTT. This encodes CASSRLGQWGNTIYF. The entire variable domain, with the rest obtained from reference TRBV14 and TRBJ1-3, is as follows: EAGVTQFPSHSVIEKGQTVTLRCDPISGHDNLYWYRRVMGKEIKFLLHFVKESKQDESGMPNNRFLAERTGGTYSTLKVQPAELEDSGVYFCASSRLGQWGNTIYFGEGSWLTVV.

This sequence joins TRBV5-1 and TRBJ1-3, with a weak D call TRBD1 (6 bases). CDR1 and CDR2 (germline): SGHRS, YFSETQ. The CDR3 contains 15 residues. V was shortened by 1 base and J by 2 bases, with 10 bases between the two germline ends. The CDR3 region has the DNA TGCGCCAGCAGCTTGTTAGGGGGAACTGGAAACACCATATATTTT. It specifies CASSLLGGTGNTIYF.

Written as DNA, the CDR3 is TGCGCCAGCAGCTACCTACAGGGCGTTGGAGGCTACACCTTC. This sequence encodes CASSYLQGVGGYTF. V usage is TRBV5-1 and J usage is TRBJ1-2; D possibly corresponds to TRBD1 (6 bases). Germline V gene sequence: CDR1 SGHRS, CDR2 YFSETQ. The CDR3 has 14 residues. V lost 3 bases and J 8 bases, leaving 17 bases between the germline ends. Using reference TRBV5-1 and TRBJ1-2 for the parts outside the CDR3, the full variable domain is KAGVTQTPRYLIKTRGQQVTLSCSPISGHRSVSWYQQTPGQGLQFLFEYFSETQRNKGNFPGRFSGRQFSNSRSEMNVSTLELGDSALYLCASSYLQGVGGYTFGSGTRLTVV.

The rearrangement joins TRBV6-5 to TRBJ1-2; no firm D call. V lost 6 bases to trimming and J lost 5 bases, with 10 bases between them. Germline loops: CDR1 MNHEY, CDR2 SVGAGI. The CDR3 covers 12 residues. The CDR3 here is CASRGRGYGYTF. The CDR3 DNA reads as TGTGCCAGCAGAGGCCGGGGTTATGGCTACACCTTC.

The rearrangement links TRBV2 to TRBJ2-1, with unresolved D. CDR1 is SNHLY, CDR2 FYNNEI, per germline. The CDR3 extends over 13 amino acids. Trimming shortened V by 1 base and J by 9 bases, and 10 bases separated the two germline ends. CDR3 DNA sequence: TGTGCCAGCAGTGAAGGCGGCAGAGCTGAGCAGTTCTTC. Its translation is CASSEGGRAEQFF.

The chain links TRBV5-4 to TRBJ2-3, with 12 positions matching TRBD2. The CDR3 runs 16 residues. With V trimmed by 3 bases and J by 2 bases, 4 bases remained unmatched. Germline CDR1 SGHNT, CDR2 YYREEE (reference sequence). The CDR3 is CASSYLAGGITDTQYF. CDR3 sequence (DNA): TGTGCCAGCAGCTACCTAGCGGGAGGGATCACAGATACGCAGTATTTT.

The CDR3 sequence: CSVQTIPVNTEAFF. For the CDR3, the DNA is TGCAGCGTTCAAACTATACCCGTGAACACTGAAGCTTTCTTT. V and J are TRBV29-1 and TRBJ1-1; no reliable D call. With 5 bases removed from V and 0 bases from J, the gap between germline ends came to 13 bases. The germline V gene encodes CDR1 SQVTM and CDR2 ANQGSEA. CDR3 size: 14 residues.

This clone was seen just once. The CDR3 DNA reads as TGCAGCGTCGAACCGCCCAGGACAGGGGGCTTCTATGGCTACACCTTC. Residues: CSVEPPRTGGFYGYTF. The genes are TRBV29-1 and TRBJ1-2; 11 bases agree with TRBD1. This CDR3 comprises 16 residues. Germline lookup yields CDR1 SQVTM and CDR2 ANQGSEA. V lost 6 bases and J lost 4; bases outside the gene matches: 13.

In nucleotides, the CDR3 is TGTGCCACCGCGCGGTTTAATTCACCCCTCCACTTT. Its translation: CATARFNSPLHF. J is TRBJ1-6 and V is TRBV28; no definite D call. V lost 10 bases to trimming and J lost 6 bases, with 10 bases between them. Germline V gene lookup returns CDR1 MDHEN and CDR2 SYDVKM. The CDR3 is made up of 12 amino acids.

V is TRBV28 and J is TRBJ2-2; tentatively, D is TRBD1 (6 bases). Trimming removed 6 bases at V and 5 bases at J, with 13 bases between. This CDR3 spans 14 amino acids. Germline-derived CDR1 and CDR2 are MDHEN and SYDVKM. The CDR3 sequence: CASRRGGGTGELFF. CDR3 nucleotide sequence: TGTGCCAGCAGGCGAGGGGGTGGAACCGGGGAGCTGTTTTTT.

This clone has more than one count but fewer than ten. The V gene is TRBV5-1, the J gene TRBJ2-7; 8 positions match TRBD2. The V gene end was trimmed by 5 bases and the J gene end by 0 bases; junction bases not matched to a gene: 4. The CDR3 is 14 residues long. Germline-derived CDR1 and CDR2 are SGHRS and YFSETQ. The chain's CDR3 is CASSGLAGSYEQYF. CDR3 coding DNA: TGCGCCAGCAGTGGGCTAGCGGGCTCCTACGAGCAGTACTTC.

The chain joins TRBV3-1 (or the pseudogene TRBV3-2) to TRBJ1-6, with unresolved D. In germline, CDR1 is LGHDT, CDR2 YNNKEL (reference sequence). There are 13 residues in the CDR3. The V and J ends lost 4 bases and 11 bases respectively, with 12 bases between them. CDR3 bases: TGTGCCAGCAGCCTACTTTCTAACCCACCCCTCCACTTT. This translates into CASSLLSNPPLHF.

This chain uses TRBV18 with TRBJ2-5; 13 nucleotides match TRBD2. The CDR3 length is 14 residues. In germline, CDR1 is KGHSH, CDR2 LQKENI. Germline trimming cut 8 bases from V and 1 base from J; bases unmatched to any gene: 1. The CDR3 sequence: CASRTSGGQETQYF. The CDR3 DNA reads TGTGCCAGCCGGACTAGCGGGGGCCAAGAGACCCAGTACTTC. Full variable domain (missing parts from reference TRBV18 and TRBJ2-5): NAGVMQNPRHLVRRRGQEARLRCSPMKGHSHVYWYRQLPEEGLKFMVYLQKENIIDESGMPKERFSAEFPKEGPSILRIQQVVRGDSAAYFCASRTSGGQETQYFGPGTRLLVL.

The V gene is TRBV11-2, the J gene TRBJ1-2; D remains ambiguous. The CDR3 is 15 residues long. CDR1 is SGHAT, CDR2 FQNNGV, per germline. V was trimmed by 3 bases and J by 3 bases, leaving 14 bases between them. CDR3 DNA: TGTGCCAGCAGCTTTGCCCCAGTACCTGACTATGGCTACACCTTC. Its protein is CASSFAPVPDYGYTF.